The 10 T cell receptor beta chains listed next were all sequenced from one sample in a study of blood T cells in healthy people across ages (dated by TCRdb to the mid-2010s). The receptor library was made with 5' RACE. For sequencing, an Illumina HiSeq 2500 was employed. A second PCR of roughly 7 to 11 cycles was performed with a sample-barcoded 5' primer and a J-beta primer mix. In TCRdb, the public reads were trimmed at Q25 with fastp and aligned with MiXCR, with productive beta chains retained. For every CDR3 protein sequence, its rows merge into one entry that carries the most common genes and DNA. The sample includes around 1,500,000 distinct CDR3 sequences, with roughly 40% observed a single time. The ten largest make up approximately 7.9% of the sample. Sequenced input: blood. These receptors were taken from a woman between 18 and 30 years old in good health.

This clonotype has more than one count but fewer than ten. The CDR3 protein is CASSRSATGDFYEQYF. The CDR3 region has the DNA TGCGCCAGCAGCCGAAGCGCTACAGGGGACTTCTACGAGCAGTACTTC. V gene TRBV4-1 combines with J gene TRBJ2-7, with a tentative D call TRBD1 (7 bases). CDR3 length equals 16 residues. Trimming cost V 4 bases and J 3 bases, with 19 bases left between them. Germline assignment: CDR1 MGHRA and CDR2 YSYEKL.

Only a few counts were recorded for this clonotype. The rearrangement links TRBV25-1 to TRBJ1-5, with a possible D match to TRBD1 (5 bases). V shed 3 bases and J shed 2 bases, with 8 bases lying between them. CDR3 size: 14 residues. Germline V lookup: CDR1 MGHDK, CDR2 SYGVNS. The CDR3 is CASSEETGNQPQHF. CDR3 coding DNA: TGTGCCAGCAGTGAGGAGACAGGCAATCAGCCCCAGCATTTT.

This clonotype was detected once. Here the CDR3 DNA reads TGCAGTGCTTCCAAAATCGGGACCGGAGACACCGGGGAGCTGTTTTTT. Translating it yields CSASKIGTGDTGELFF. This chain links TRBV20-1 with TRBJ2-2, with D perhaps TRBD1 or TRBD2 (5 bases each). Germline V gives CDR1 DFQATT, CDR2 SNEGSKA (reference sequence). This CDR3 contains 16 residues. V was cut by 5 bases and J by 3 bases, with 19 bases left in between.

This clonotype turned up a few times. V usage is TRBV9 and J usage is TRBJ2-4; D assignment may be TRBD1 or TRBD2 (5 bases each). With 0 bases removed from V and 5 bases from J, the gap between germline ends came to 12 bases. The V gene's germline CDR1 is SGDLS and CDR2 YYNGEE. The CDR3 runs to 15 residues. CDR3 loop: CASSVETGLQNIQYF. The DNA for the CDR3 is TGTGCCAGCAGCGTAGAAACGGGGCTTCAAAACATTCAGTACTTC.

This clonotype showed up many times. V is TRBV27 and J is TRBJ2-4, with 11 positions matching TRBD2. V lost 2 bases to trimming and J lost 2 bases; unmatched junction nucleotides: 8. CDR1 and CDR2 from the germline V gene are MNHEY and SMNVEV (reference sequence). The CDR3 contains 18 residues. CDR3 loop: CASSLASGRTMSKNIQYF. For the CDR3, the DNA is TGTGCCAGCAGTTTAGCTAGCGGGAGGACTATGTCCAAAAACATTCAGTACTTC.

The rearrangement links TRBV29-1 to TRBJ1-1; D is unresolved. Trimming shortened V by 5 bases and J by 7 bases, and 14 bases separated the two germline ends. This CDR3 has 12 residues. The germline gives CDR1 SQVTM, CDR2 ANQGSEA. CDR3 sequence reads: CSVIAGLVEAFF. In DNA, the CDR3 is TGCAGCGTTATCGCGGGGTTGGTTGAAGCTTTCTTT. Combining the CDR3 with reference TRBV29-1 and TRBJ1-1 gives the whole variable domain SAVISQKPSRDICQRGTSLTIQCQVDSQVTMMFWYRQQPGQSLTLIATANQGSEATYESGFVIDKFPISRPNLTFSTLTVSNMSPEDSSIYLCSVIAGLVEAFFGQGTRLTVV.

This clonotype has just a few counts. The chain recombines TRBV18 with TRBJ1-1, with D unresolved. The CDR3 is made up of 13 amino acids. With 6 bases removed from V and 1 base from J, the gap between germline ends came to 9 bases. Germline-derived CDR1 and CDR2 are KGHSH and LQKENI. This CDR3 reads CASSRNENTEAFF. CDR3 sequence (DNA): TGTGCCAGCTCCCGCAATGAGAACACTGAAGCTTTCTTT.

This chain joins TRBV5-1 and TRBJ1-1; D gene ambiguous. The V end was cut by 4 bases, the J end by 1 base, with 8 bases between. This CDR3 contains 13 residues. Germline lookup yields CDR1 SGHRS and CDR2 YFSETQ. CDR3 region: CASSADPNTEAFF. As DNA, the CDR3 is TGCGCCAGCAGCGCCGACCCGAACACTGAAGCTTTCTTT.

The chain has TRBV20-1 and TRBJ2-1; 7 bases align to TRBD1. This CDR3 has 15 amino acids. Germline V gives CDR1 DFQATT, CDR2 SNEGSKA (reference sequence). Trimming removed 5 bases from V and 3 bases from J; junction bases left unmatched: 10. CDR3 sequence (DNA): TGCAGTGCTCAAGGGACAGTGGCCCTCTACAATGAGCAGTTCTTC. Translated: CSAQGTVALYNEQFF.

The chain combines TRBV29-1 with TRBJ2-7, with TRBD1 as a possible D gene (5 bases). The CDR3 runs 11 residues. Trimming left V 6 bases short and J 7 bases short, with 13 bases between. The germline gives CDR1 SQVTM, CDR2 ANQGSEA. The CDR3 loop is CSVGRQGEQYF. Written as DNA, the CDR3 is TGCAGCGTGGGTCGCCAGGGTGAGCAGTACTTC.